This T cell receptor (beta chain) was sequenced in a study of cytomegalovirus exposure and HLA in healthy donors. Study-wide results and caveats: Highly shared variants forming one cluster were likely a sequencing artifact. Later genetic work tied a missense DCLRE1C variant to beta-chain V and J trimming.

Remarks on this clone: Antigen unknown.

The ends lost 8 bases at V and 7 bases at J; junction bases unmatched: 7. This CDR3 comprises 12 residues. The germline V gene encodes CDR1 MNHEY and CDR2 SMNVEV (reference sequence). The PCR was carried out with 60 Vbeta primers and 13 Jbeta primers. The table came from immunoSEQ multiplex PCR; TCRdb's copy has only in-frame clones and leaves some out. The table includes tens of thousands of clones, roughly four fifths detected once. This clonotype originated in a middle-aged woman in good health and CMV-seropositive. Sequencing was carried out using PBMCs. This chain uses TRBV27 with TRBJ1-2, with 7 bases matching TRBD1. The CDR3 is CASSQGVGGYTF. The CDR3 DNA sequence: TGTGCCAGCTCCCAGGGGGTTGGTGGCTACACCTTC.